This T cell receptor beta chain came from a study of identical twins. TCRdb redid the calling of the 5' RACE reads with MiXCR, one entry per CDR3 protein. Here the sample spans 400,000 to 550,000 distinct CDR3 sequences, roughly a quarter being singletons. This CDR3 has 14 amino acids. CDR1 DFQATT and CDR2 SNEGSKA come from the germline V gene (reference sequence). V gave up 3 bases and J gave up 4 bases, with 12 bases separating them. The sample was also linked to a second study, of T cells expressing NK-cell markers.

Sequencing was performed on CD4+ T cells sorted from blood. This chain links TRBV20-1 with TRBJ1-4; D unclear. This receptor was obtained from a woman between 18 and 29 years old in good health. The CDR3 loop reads CSASPPAYNEKLFF. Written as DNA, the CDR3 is TGCAGTGCTAGTCCGCCAGCCTATAATGAAAAACTGTTTTTT.